Listed below are T cell receptor beta chains from one sample, sequenced in a study of cytomegalovirus exposure and HLA in healthy donors. Measured with immunoSEQ multiplex PCR; TCRdb has only the in-frame clones, and not every one. The sample records 250,000 to 300,000 clones, 80% to 90% being singletons. The sample comprised PBMCs. The receptors stem from a young woman in good health and CMV-seronegative. Each CDR3 is given with its conserved first and last residue. D genes are given only for firm matches. The size of a clone is reported for some rows only, either as once, few or many, or as a class for expanded clones.

J gene: TRBJ1-6
V gene: TRBV7-2
D gene: .
clone size: .
CDR3 protein: CASSPAGYNSPLHF
CDR3 DNA: TGTGCCAGCAGCCCGGCGGGTTATAATTCACCCCTCCACTTT

J gene: TRBJ1-5
V gene: TRBV4-2
D gene: .
clone size: .
CDR3 protein: CASSQEGAGSNQPQHF
CDR3 DNA: TGTGCCAGCAGCCAAGAGGGAGCGGGAAGCAATCAGCCCCAGCATTTT

J gene: TRBJ2-7
V gene: TRBV7-9
D gene: TRBD1
clone size: .
CDR3 protein: CASSFLPRRDSYEQYF
CDR3 DNA: TGTGCCAGCAGCTTTTTGCCACGCCGGGACAGCTACGAGCAGTACTTC

J gene: TRBJ2-3
V gene: TRBV7-2
D gene: .
clone size: few
CDR3 protein: CASSFSPSGTSTDTQYF
CDR3 DNA: TGTGCCAGCAGCTTTAGCCCGAGCGGTACTAGCACAGATACGCAGTATTTT

J gene: TRBJ2-2
V gene: TRBV19
D gene: TRBD1
clone size: .
CDR3 protein: CASSISPGGSAGELFF
CDR3 DNA: TGTGCCAGTAGTATATCACCAGGGGGAAGCGCCGGGGAGCTGTTTTTT

J gene: TRBJ1-1
V gene: TRBV10-3
D gene: .
clone size: .
CDR3 protein: CAIRPGGNTEAFF
CDR3 DNA: TGTGCCATCCGCCCCGGGGGGAACACTGAAGCTTTCTTT

J gene: TRBJ1-4
V gene: TRBV27
D gene: TRBD1
clone size: .
CDR3 protein: CASSPTTGGNEKLFF
CDR3 DNA: TGTGCCAGCAGCCCGACGACAGGGGGGAATGAAAAACTGTTTTTT

J gene: TRBJ2-5
V gene: TRBV10-2
D gene: .
clone size: .
CDR3 protein: CASSESVLETQYF
CDR3 DNA: TGCGCCAGCAGTGAGTCCGTTTTAGAGACCCAGTACTTC

J gene: TRBJ2-7
V gene: TRBV29-1
D gene: TRBD1
clone size: .
CDR3 protein: CSVGDSTYEQYF
CDR3 DNA: TGCAGCGTGGGGGACAGTACTTACGAGCAGTACTTC

J gene: TRBJ2-3
V gene: TRBV4-1
D gene: TRBD2
clone size: .
CDR3 protein: CASSRGLAGNTDTQYF
CDR3 DNA: TGCGCCAGCAGCCGAGGACTAGCGGGGAACACAGATACGCAGTATTTT

J gene: TRBJ2-3
V gene: TRBV11-3
D gene: .
clone size: .
CDR3 protein: CASSTGTGWRTDTQYF
CDR3 DNA: TGTGCCAGCAGCACGGGCACAGGGTGGCGCACAGATACGCAGTATTTT

J gene: TRBJ2-1
V gene: TRBV5-6
D gene: .
clone size: .
CDR3 protein: CASSLPLGSYNEQFF
CDR3 DNA: TGTGCCAGCAGCCTACCCCTCGGCTCCTACAATGAGCAGTTCTTC

J gene: TRBJ1-5
V gene: TRBV27
D gene: TRBD1
clone size: .
CDR3 protein: CASSATLLQYRGQGQPQHF
CDR3 DNA: TGTGCCAGCAGTGCGACCTTACTTCAATACAGGGGCCAGGGTCAGCCCCAGCATTTT

J gene: TRBJ2-2
V gene: TRBV6-6
D gene: TRBD2
clone size: few
CDR3 protein: CASSPGLAGPGELFF
CDR3 DNA: TGTGCCAGCAGTCCGGGACTAGCGGGTCCCGGGGAGCTGTTTTTT

J gene: TRBJ2-5
V gene: TRBV10-2
D gene: TRBD2
clone size: .
CDR3 protein: CASRLAGGGETQYF
CDR3 DNA: TGCGCCAGCAGACTAGCGGGAGGGGGAGAGACCCAGTACTTC

J gene: TRBJ2-1
V gene: TRBV13
D gene: TRBD2
clone size: .
CDR3 protein: CASSFTSGDYNEQFF
CDR3 DNA: TGTGCCAGCAGCTTCACTAGCGGAGATTACAATGAGCAGTTCTTC

J gene: TRBJ2-3
V gene: TRBV2
D gene: .
clone size: .
CDR3 protein: CASSDSGLGDTQYF
CDR3 DNA: TGTGCCAGCAGTGATTCGGGACTGGGGGATACGCAGTATTTT

J gene: TRBJ1-2
V gene: TRBV7-6
D gene: TRBD1
clone size: .
CDR3 protein: CASSHVTGGGYTF
CDR3 DNA: TGTGCCAGCAGCCACGTTACAGGGGGTGGCTACACCTTC

J gene: TRBJ1-1
V gene: TRBV4-3
D gene: .
clone size: .
CDR3 protein: CASSQDSPQGRQRTEAFF
CDR3 DNA: TGCGCCAGCAGCCAAGATAGTCCTCAGGGGCGACAGAGGACTGAAGCTTTCTTT

J gene: TRBJ1-4
V gene: TRBV5-1
D gene: .
clone size: .
CDR3 protein: CASSLRFGGTNEKLFF
CDR3 DNA: TGCGCCAGCAGCTTGCGTTTTGGGGGCACTAATGAAAAACTGTTTTTT

J gene: TRBJ2-3
V gene: TRBV4-3
D gene: .
clone size: .
CDR3 protein: CASSQVVGGGTDTQYF
CDR3 DNA: TGCGCCAGCAGCCAAGTAGTTGGGGGCGGCACAGATACGCAGTATTTT

J gene: TRBJ1-2
V gene: TRBV4-1
D gene: .
clone size: .
CDR3 protein: CASSQEETLNYGYTF
CDR3 DNA: TGCGCCAGCAGCCAAGAGGAGACCCTTAACTATGGCTACACCTTC

J gene: TRBJ1-5
V gene: TRBV30
D gene: .
clone size: few
CDR3 protein: CAWSGQGNQPQHF
CDR3 DNA: TGTGCCTGGAGTGGACAGGGCAATCAGCCCCAGCATTTT

J gene: TRBJ2-3
V gene: TRBV5-4
D gene: TRBD2
clone size: .
CDR3 protein: CASSGRLAGGTDTQYF
CDR3 DNA: TGTGCCAGCAGCGGCCGCCTAGCGGGGGGCACAGATACGCAGTATTTT

J gene: TRBJ1-1
V gene: TRBV5-1
D gene: .
clone size: .
CDR3 protein: CASSAEERAEAFF
CDR3 DNA: TGCGCCAGCAGCGCCGAGGAACGGGCTGAAGCTTTCTTT

J gene: TRBJ1-6
V gene: TRBV9
D gene: .
clone size: .
CDR3 protein: CASSLGEYNSPLHF
CDR3 DNA: TGTGCCAGCAGCCTCGGAGAATATAATTCACCCCTCCACTTT

J gene: TRBJ1-2
V gene: TRBV6-5
D gene: .
clone size: once
CDR3 protein: CASRYRGTANYGYTF
CDR3 DNA: TGTGCCAGCAGGTACCGCGGGACGGCGAACTATGGCTACACCTTC

J gene: TRBJ2-4
V gene: TRBV2
D gene: .
clone size: .
CDR3 protein: CASGGRLAKNIQYF
CDR3 DNA: TGTGCCAGCGGGGGGAGGCTAGCCAAAAACATTCAGTACTTC

J gene: TRBJ1-2
V gene: TRBV2
D gene: .
clone size: .
CDR3 protein: CASSEYRAGYTF
CDR3 DNA: TGTGCCAGCAGTGAATACAGGGCCGGCTACACCTTC

J gene: TRBJ2-7
V gene: TRBV25-1
D gene: .
clone size: .
CDR3 protein: CASSEYAGEQYF
CDR3 DNA: TGTGCCAGCAGTGAATACGCGGGCGAGCAGTACTTC

J gene: TRBJ2-5
V gene: TRBV6-5
D gene: .
clone size: .
CDR3 protein: CASSYSSAEDQETQYF
CDR3 DNA: TGTGCCAGCAGTTACTCGTCGGCGGAGGATCAAGAGACCCAGTACTTC

J gene: TRBJ2-3
V gene: TRBV27
D gene: .
clone size: once
CDR3 protein: CASSFSGGADTQYF
CDR3 DNA: TGTGCCAGCAGTTTCTCTGGGGGCGCAGATACGCAGTATTTT

J gene: TRBJ2-5
V gene: TRBV4-2
D gene: .
clone size: .
CDR3 protein: CASSQDLSPGETQYF
CDR3 DNA: TGTGCCAGCAGCCAAGATTTAAGTCCGGGAGAGACCCAGTACTTC

J gene: TRBJ2-1
V gene: TRBV7-7
D gene: TRBD2
clone size: few
CDR3 protein: CASSRLAGRTYNEQFF
CDR3 DNA: TGTGCTAGCAGCCGTCTAGCGGGTCGAACCTACAATGAGCAGTTCTTC